The T cell receptor beta chain under discussion was sequenced for a study of blood T cell repertoires in COVID-19. The V end was cut by 3 bases, the J end by 7 bases, with 13 bases between. CDR1 is LNHDA, CDR2 SQIVND, per germline (reference sequence). This CDR3 has 15 residues. This clone was observed a few times. Per the authors' pipeline: The authors estimated nucleated cell counts from reference gene primer amplification. Sequencing was performed with immunoSEQ multiplex PCR; in TCRdb, only in-frame clones are kept and a portion is missing. The V and J calls and clone size are taken from that table; D and trimming were inferred from the DNA. In the table there are 60,000 to 85,000 clones, over 65% of which are singletons.

V usage is TRBV19 and J usage is TRBJ1-6; D may be TRBD1 (6 bases). The receptor was derived from a human donor with acute or convalescent COVID-19. The donor label of this sample is uncertain. Source material: peripheral blood. The CDR3: CASSISRGRNSPLHF. For the CDR3, the DNA is TGTGCCAGTAGTATCTCCAGGGGAAGGAATTCACCCCTCCACTTT.